This T cell receptor beta chain was identified in a study of radiotherapy plus CTLA-4 blockade in lung cancer. Sequencing used immunoSEQ multiplex PCR; TCRdb keeps in-frame clones, though not all of them. The sample has about 45,000 clones, about two thirds seen once. The CDR3 length is 14 residues. The germline V gene has CDR1 MNHNS and CDR2 SASEGT. Trimming cost V 5 bases and J 1 base, with 8 bases left between them. This rearrangement joins TRBV6-1 to TRBJ2-2; D not resolved. The sample in question was peripheral blood, obtained from a patient treated with radiotherapy plus ipilimumab. This clonotype was sampled from a human donor with non-small cell lung cancer who had a partial response to radiotherapy plus ipilimumab. The CDR3 protein is CASSPDWNTGELFF. Written as DNA, the CDR3 is TGTGCCAGCAGTCCCGACTGGAACACCGGGGAGCTGTTTTTT.